These 19 T cell receptor beta chains were sequenced from one sample in a study of cytomegalovirus exposure and HLA in healthy donors. The PCR made use of 60 Vbeta and 13 Jbeta primers. Clones were sequenced by immunoSEQ multiplex PCR, and TCRdb holds only the in-frame ones, with some missing. The table records about 70,000 clones, roughly 81% of them present only once. Material: PBMCs. These receptors came from a human donor in good health.

This chain joins TRBV5-4 and TRBJ1-2; D is undetermined. Trimming pared 4 bases from V and 1 base from J, leaving 11 bases between. This CDR3 is 14 amino acids long. Germline loops: CDR1 SGHNT, CDR2 YYREEE (reference sequence). Here the CDR3 reads CASSRESGNYGYTF. DNA for the CDR3: TGTGCCAGCAGCCGTGAGTCCGGTAACTATGGCTACACCTTC.

The chain employs TRBV5-1 and TRBJ2-5; 8 bases align to TRBD1. The CDR3 totals 15 residues. Trimming cost V 4 bases and J 3 bases; bases outside gene matches: 8. CDR1 and CDR2 (germline): SGHRS, YFSETQ. The DNA of the CDR3 is TGCGCCAGCAGCCGGGGGACAGGAGATAAAGAGACCCAGTACTTC. As protein: CASSRGTGDKETQYF.

The rearrangement links TRBV28 to TRBJ1-2; the match to TRBD1 covers 11 bases. V was clipped by 2 bases and J by 7 bases; unmatched bases: 6. The CDR3 is 15 residues long. Germline CDR1 reads MDHEN; CDR2 reads SYDVKM. In DNA, the CDR3 is TGTGCCAGCAGTTTAGGTGGGACAGGGGGGGGTGGCTACACCTTC. This encodes CASSLGGTGGGGYTF.

This clone has a handful of counts. The chain employs TRBV27 and TRBJ2-7; 11 positions agree with TRBD1. Germline CDR1 is MNHEY and CDR2 is SMNVEV (reference sequence). V shed 5 bases and J 5 bases; nucleotides not matched to a gene: 17. The CDR3 is 18 amino acids. CDR3 region: CASSPRTGGVSSIHEQYF. In DNA, the CDR3 is TGTGCCAGCAGTCCACGGACAGGGGGCGTCTCTAGTATCCACGAGCAGTACTTC.

V and J are TRBV5-1 and TRBJ1-1; TRBD1 matches at 8 bases. There are 15 residues in the CDR3. Per germline, CDR1 SGHRS and CDR2 YFSETQ. The J segment lost 2 bases and the V segment lost 0 bases, leaving 3 bases of the junction unmatched. The CDR3 reads CASSLVGQENTEAFF. The CDR3 nucleotides read TGCGCCAGCAGCTTGGTGGGACAGGAAAACACTGAAGCTTTCTTT. Full variable domain (rest looked up from reference TRBV5-1 and TRBJ1-1): KAGVTQTPRYLIKTRGQQVTLSCSPISGHRSVSWYQQTPGQGLQFLFEYFSETQRNKGNFPGRFSGRQFSNSRSEMNVSTLELGDSALYLCASSLVGQENTEAFFGQGTRLTVV.

This clone has only one observation. The chain uses TRBV9 and TRBJ2-5; 7 bases are a match to TRBD2. Germline trimming cut 4 bases from V and 4 bases from J; bases unmatched to any gene: 7. Germline CDR1 and CDR2: SGDLS and YYNGEE. The CDR3 is 14 residues long. CDR3 region: CASSRPGGGETQYF. CDR3 coding DNA: TGTGCCAGCAGCCGCCCGGGAGGAGGAGAGACCCAGTACTTC. Drawing the rest from reference TRBV9 and TRBJ2-5, the complete variable domain is DSGVTQTPKHLITATGQRVTLRCSPRSGDLSVYWYQQSLDQGLQFLIQYYNGEERAKGNILERFSAQQFPDLHSELNLSSLELGDSALYFCASSRPGGGETQYFGPGTRLLVL.

This sequence joins TRBV6-4 and TRBJ2-1; 8 bases fit TRBD2. Germline V gene data show CDR1 as MRHNA and CDR2 as SNTAGT. The CDR3 extends over 16 amino acids. V was clipped by 0 bases and J by 8 bases; unmatched bases: 9. Here the CDR3 DNA reads TGTGCCAGCAGTGACTCGACCAGCGGGGGATCGGATGAGCAGTTCTTC. It encodes CASSDSTSGGSDEQFF.

V is TRBV7-3 and J is TRBJ2-1; D is uncertain. There are 13 residues in the CDR3. V lost 0 bases and J 4 bases, leaving 4 bases between the germline ends. Per the germline V gene, CDR1 is SGHTA and CDR2 is FQGTGA. CDR3 nucleotide sequence: TGTGCCAGCAGCTTAACTCTTTACAATGAGCAGTTCTTC. Protein sequence: CASSLTLYNEQFF.

The rearrangement links TRBV18 to TRBJ2-7; a weak D match, TRBD1 (5 bases). V was cut by 2 bases and J by 5 bases, with 16 bases left in between. Looked up from germline, CDR1 is KGHSH and CDR2 is LQKENI. The CDR3 is 15 residues long. CDR3 in DNA: TGTGCCAGCTCACCAAATACGGATTCAGGGAACGAGCAGTACTTC. Encoded protein: CASSPNTDSGNEQYF.

The chain couples TRBV6-1 to TRBJ1-1; no clear D. V was pared by 3 bases and J by 0 bases, with 5 bases between. This CDR3 is 13 amino acids long. Germline CDR1 is MNHNS and CDR2 is SASEGT. The CDR3 protein is CASSDQMNTEAFF. DNA of the CDR3: TGTGCCAGCAGTGATCAGATGAACACTGAAGCTTTCTTT.

This clone was recorded only once. J is TRBJ1-1 and V is TRBV19; TRBD1 is a possible D gene (6 bases). The germline V gene has CDR1 LNHDA and CDR2 SQIVND (reference sequence). The V gene lost 4 bases and the J gene lost 4 bases, with 16 bases spanning the gap. This CDR3 is 15 amino acids long. CDR3 region: CASSRGGLEGTEAFF. CDR3 nucleotide sequence: TGTGCCAGTAGTAGGGGGGGGCTAGAGGGCACTGAAGCTTTCTTT.

The chain employs TRBV5-1 and TRBJ2-5, with 8 bases fitting TRBD1. The germline gives CDR1 SGHRS, CDR2 YFSETQ. The V segment lost 2 bases and the J segment 5 bases; nucleotides outside the gene matches: 14. This CDR3 has 17 residues. In nucleotides, the CDR3 is TGCGCCAGCAGCTTCACGAGCGGACAGGGAGACCGGGAGACCCAGTACTTC. Translating gives CASSFTSGQGDRETQYF.

The rearrangement joins TRBV18 to TRBJ1-3; no firm D call. This CDR3 is 15 amino acids long. V dropped 3 bases and J dropped 0 bases, with 9 bases sitting between them. The germline gives CDR1 KGHSH, CDR2 LQKENI. CDR3 bases: TGTGCCAGCTCACCCTCCGCTAACTCTGGAAACACCATATATTTT. This codes for CASSPSANSGNTIYF.

CDR3 DNA: TGTGCCAGCAGCGAGACGCAGGGACTAGCGGGAGAGTTGGGCTGGCAAGAGACCCAGTACTTC. The encoded protein is CASSETQGLAGELGWQETQYF. The J gene is TRBJ2-5, the V gene TRBV9; 14 bases match TRBD2. Germline V gene lookup returns CDR1 SGDLS and CDR2 YYNGEE. The CDR3 totals 21 residues. The V segment lost 3 bases and the J segment 2 bases; nucleotides outside the gene matches: 18.

This clone has a handful of counts. The chain links TRBV6-1 to TRBJ2-7, with D tentatively TRBD1 (6 bases). V lost 2 bases to trimming and J lost 5 bases, with 13 bases between them. Per germline, CDR1 MNHNS and CDR2 SASEGT. This CDR3 contains 14 residues. The chain's CDR3 is CASSEKGQYNEQYF. For the CDR3, the DNA is TGTGCCAGCAGTGAAAAGGGACAATACAACGAGCAGTACTTC.

This clone was observed a single time. This chain joins TRBV27 and TRBJ2-3; the D gene is possibly TRBD1 (6 bases). Germline CDR1 is MNHEY and CDR2 is SMNVEV (reference sequence). Trimming took off 6 bases at V and 4 bases at J, with 11 bases between the two ends. The CDR3 totals 13 residues. Here the CDR3 reads CASRLQGADTQYF. Written as DNA, the CDR3 is TGTGCCAGCAGGCTACAGGGAGCAGATACGCAGTATTTT.

This clone came up a few times. The chain links TRBV27 to TRBJ2-3; 11 bases match TRBD2. This CDR3 has 18 amino acids. The germline gives CDR1 MNHEY, CDR2 SMNVEV (reference sequence). V was pared by 3 bases and J by 3 bases, with 11 bases of the junction left unmatched. CDR3 sequence (DNA): TGTGCCAGCAGTTTCGGACTAGCGGGCCCTAAGGGGACAGATACGCAGTATTTT. This encodes CASSFGLAGPKGTDTQYF.

The chain recombines TRBV2 with TRBJ1-5; 9 nucleotides match TRBD1. The CDR3 is 14 residues long. J was trimmed by 4 bases and V by 5 bases; bases with no gene match: 3. Germline V gives CDR1 SNHLY, CDR2 FYNNEI. The CDR3 DNA follows: TGTGCCAGCAGTCAGGGGACAGGGAATCAGCCCCAGCATTTT. This encodes CASSQGTGNQPQHF.

The V gene is TRBV6-1, the J gene TRBJ1-5, with unresolved D. This CDR3 has 14 amino acids. CDR1 and CDR2 from the germline V gene are MNHNS and SASEGT. V lost 3 bases and J lost 0, with 6 bases in between. The CDR3, as DNA: TGTGCCAGCAGTGACTATTATAGCAATCAGCCCCAGCATTTT. Translating gives CASSDYYSNQPQHF.